What follows describes a single TCR beta chain. This sample is drawn from a study of cytomegalovirus exposure and HLA in healthy donors. Trimming cost V 4 bases and J 5 bases; bases outside gene matches: 6. The germline gives CDR1 MGHRA, CDR2 YSYEKL. This CDR3 has 15 residues. It was with 60 Vbeta and 13 Jbeta primers that the PCR ran. The assay was immunoSEQ multiplex PCR, and TCRdb's table has in-frame clones only and misses some. The sample carries about 140,000 clones, 82% recorded once. The receptor was derived from a male donor in good health and CMV-seronegative. The chain uses TRBV4-1 and TRBJ2-5, with 11 bases aligning to TRBD2. Source material: PBMCs. The DNA of the CDR3 is TGCGCCAGCAGCCGTCAGGGACTAGCGGCGGAGACCCAGTACTTC. It yields the protein CASSRQGLAAETQYF.